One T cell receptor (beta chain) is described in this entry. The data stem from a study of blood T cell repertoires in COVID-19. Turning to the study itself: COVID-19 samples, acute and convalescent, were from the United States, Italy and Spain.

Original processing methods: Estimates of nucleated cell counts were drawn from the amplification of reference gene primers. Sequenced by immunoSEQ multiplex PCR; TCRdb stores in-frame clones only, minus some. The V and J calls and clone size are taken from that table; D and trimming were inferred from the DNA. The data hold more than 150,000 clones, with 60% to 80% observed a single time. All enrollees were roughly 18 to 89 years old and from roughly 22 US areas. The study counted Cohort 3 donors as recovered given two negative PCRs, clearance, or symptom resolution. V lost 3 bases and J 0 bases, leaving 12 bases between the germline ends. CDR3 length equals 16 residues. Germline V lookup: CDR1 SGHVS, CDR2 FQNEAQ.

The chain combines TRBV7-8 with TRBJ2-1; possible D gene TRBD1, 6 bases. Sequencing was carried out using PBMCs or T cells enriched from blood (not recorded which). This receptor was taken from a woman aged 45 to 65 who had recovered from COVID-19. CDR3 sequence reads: CASSLAGAVSYNEQFF. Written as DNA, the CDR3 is TGTGCCAGCAGCTTGGCAGGGGCGGTCTCCTACAATGAGCAGTTCTTC.